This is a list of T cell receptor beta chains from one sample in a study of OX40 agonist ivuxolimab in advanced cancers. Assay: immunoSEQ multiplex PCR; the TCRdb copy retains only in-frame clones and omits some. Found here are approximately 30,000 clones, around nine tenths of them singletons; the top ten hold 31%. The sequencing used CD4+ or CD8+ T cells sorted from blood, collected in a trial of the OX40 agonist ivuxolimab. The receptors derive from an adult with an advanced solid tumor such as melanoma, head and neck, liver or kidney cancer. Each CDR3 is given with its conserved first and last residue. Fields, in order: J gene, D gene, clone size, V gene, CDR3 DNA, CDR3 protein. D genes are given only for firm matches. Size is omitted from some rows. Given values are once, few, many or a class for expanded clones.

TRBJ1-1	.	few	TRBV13	TGTGCCAGCAGCGCTCGGCCCGCGGGGGAAGCTTTCTTT	CASSARPAGEAFF
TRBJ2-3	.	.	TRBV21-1	TGTGCCAGCAGCAACCCGCGGCACACTAGCACAGATACGCAGTATTTT	CASSNPRHTSTDTQYF
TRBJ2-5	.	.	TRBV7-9	TGTGCCAGCAGCTTAGCGAGGGACTTCACTAACCAAGAGACCCAGTACTTC	CASSLARDFTNQETQYF
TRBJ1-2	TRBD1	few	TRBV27	TGTGCCAGCAGTTTCCGGACAGGGAAGGTGGTCGGCTACACCTTC	CASSFRTGKVVGYTF
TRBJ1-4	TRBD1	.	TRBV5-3	TGTGCCAGAAGCGATATTCCTCAGGGGGTTAATGAAAAACTGTTTTTT	CARSDIPQGVNEKLFF
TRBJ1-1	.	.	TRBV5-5	TGTGCCAGCAGCTTGACAGGACAGTCTGAAGCTTTCTTT	CASSLTGQSEAFF
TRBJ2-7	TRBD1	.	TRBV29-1	TGCAGCGTGAGGGACAGGGGATCCTACGAGCAGTACTTC	CSVRDRGSYEQYF
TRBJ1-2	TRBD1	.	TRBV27	TGTGCCAGCAGTACAAGACAGGGGGGCCCTAACTATGGCTACACCTTC	CASSTRQGGPNYGYTF
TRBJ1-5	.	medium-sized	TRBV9	TGTGCCAGCAGCCCTACGGAGAGCAATCAGCCCCAGCATTTT	CASSPTESNQPQHF
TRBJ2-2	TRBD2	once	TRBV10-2	TGCGCCAGCAAGGGGGGTAGCGGGAGGGTGAACACCGGGGAGCTGTTTTTT	CASKGGSGRVNTGELFF
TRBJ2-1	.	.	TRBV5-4	TGTGCCAGCAGCTCCCCTGAGGGGGGCGCTTCTAAGGAGCAGTTCTTC	CASSSPEGGASKEQFF
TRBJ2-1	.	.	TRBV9	TGTGCCAGCAGCGTAGTGAGCGCCGGTGAGCAGTTCTTC	CASSVVSAGEQFF
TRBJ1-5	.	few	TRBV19	TGTGCCAGTAGACTGAGCAATCAGCCCCAGCATTTT	CASRLSNQPQHF
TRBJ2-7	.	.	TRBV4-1	TGCGCCAGCAGCCAGACAGGCCCGCAGTACGAGCAGTACTTC	CASSQTGPQYEQYF
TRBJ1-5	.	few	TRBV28	TGTGCCAGCATGAAAAATCAGCCCCAGCATTTT	CASMKNQPQHF
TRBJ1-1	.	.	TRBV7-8	TGTGCCAGCAGCCCTAGAGGGGTCTCGACCTTGAACACTGAAGCTTTCTTT	CASSPRGVSTLNTEAFF
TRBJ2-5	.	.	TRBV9	TGTGCCAGCAGCGTAGCTTGGGGAGAGGAGACCCAGTACTTC	CASSVAWGEETQYF
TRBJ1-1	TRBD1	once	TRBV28	TGTGCCAGCAGTCCTTTGGACAGGGAGAACACTGAAGCTTTCTTT	CASSPLDRENTEAFF
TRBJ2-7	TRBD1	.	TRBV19	TGTGCCAGTAGTATAGACCTTGGGACAGGCCTTTCCTACGAGCAGTACTTC	CASSIDLGTGLSYEQYF
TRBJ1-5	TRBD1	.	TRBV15	TGTGCCACCAGCAGTGAACAGGGGAAGGGCAATCAGCCCCAGCATTTT	CATSSEQGKGNQPQHF
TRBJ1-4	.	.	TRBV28	TGTGCCAGCAGTCCGCACACGGGAAAACTGTTTTTT	CASSPHTGKLFF
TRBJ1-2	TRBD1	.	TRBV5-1	TGCGCCAGCAGCTTAACCGGGACAGGGTTTCTCGGCTACACCTTC	CASSLTGTGFLGYTF
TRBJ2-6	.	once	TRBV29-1	TGCAGCGTCCCAGACTGGTCCTCTGGGGCCAACGTCCTGACTTTC	CSVPDWSSGANVLTF
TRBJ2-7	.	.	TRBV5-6	TGTGCCAGCAGCTTGTGGGACCACATCGATGAGCAGTACTTC	CASSLWDHIDEQYF
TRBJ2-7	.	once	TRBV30	TGTGCCTGGAGCGGGCTGGACAGTTACGAGCAGTACTTC	CAWSGLDSYEQYF
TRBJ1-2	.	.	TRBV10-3	TGTGCCATCAGTGACCCCAACAGGGTAGACTATGGCTACACCTTC	CAISDPNRVDYGYTF
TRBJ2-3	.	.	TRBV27	TGTGCCAGCAGTCCAAAAATCTTCCCGGTTAGCACAGATACGCAGTATTTT	CASSPKIFPVSTDTQYF
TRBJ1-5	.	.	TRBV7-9	TGTGCCAGCAGTAAACTCGGGACAAAAGTCAATCAGCCCCAGCATTTT	CASSKLGTKVNQPQHF
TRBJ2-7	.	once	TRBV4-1	TGCGCCAGCAGCCAAATAGGGGAGTCTGGCTACGAGCAGTACTTC	CASSQIGESGYEQYF
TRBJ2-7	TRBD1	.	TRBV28	TGTGCCAGCCGAACGGACAGGGTTTTCAACGAGCAGTACTTC	CASRTDRVFNEQYF
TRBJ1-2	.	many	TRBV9	TGTGCCAGCAGCGTAGGGGCTTCGGGTCGGGAAACGAACTATGGCTACACCTTC	CASSVGASGRETNYGYTF
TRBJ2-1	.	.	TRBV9	TGTGCCAGCAGCCCAGGACTATACAATGAGCAGTTCTTC	CASSPGLYNEQFF
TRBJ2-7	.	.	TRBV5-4	TGTGCCAGCAGCTTGATAGGGACTCCCCCCGCCGAGCAGTACTTC	CASSLIGTPPAEQYF
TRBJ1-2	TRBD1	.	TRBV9	TGTGCCAGCAGCGTAGATTATCGGGGACAGGGGCGTGTCTATGGCTACACCTTC	CASSVDYRGQGRVYGYTF
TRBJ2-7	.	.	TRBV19	TGTGCCAGTAGTCCCCCTCTCTTCCGGGACGGGAGAACCTACGAGCAGTACTTC	CASSPPLFRDGRTYEQYF
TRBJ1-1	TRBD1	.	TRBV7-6	TGTGCCAGCAGCTTGACAGGGGGCAGGGCTGAAGCTTTCTTT	CASSLTGGRAEAFF
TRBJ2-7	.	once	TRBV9	TGTGCCAGCAGCGTAGATTGGGGGAATCAAGAGCAGTACTTC	CASSVDWGNQEQYF
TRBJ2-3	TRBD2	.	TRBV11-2	TGTGCCAGCAGCTTCGGGACTAGCGGCACAGATACGCAGTATTTT	CASSFGTSGTDTQYF
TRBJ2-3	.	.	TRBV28	TGTGCCAGCAGTTGGGGTGGCACAGATACGCAGTATTTT	CASSWGGTDTQYF
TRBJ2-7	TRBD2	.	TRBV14	TGTGCCAGCAGCCCCACAAGTGTTGGACTAGATTCCTACGAGCAGTACTTC	CASSPTSVGLDSYEQYF
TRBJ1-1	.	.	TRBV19	TGTGCCAGTAGGTACGGAGGGGGGAACACTGAAGCTTTCTTT	CASRYGGGNTEAFF
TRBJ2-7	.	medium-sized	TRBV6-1	TGTGCCAGCAGTGAAGCGGACAGCTCCTACGAGCAGTACTTC	CASSEADSSYEQYF
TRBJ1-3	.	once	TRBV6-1	TGTGCCAGCAGTGAAGAGCTCTACTGGGACACCATATATTTT	CASSEELYWDTIYF
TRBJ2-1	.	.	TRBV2	TGTGCCAGCAGCATAGCGGAAAACAATGAGCAGTTCTTC	CASSIAENNEQFF
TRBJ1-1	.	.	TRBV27	TGTGCCAGCAGCCGGGGACGGAGTAACACTGAAGCTTTCTTT	CASSRGRSNTEAFF
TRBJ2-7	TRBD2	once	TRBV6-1	TGTGCCAGCAGTGAAGCGAAATATTACCGGGAGGCGACCTACGAGCAGTACTTC	CASSEAKYYREATYEQYF
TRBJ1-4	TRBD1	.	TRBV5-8	TGTGCCAGCAGCGGGACAGGGGATAATGAAAAACTGTTTTTT	CASSGTGDNEKLFF
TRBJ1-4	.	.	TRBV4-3	TGCGCCAGCAGCCAAGTGTCAGAAGAAAAACTGTTTTTT	CASSQVSEEKLFF
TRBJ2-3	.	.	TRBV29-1	TGCAGCGTTACCGGGACCCCGGCAGATACGCAGTATTTT	CSVTGTPADTQYF
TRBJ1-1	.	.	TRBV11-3	TGTGCCAGCAGCTTCGGACAGCTTAACACTGAAGCTTTCTTT	CASSFGQLNTEAFF
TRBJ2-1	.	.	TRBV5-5	TGTGCCAGCAGCTCCTACAATGAGCAGTTCTTC	CASSSYNEQFF
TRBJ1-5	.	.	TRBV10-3	TGTGCCATCAGTGTGGCCGCCGAGGAACAGCCCCAGCATTTT	CAISVAAEEQPQHF
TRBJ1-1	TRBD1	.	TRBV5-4	TGTGCCAGCAGCCAACCAGACAGGGTCCTCGCTGAAGCTTTCTTT	CASSQPDRVLAEAFF
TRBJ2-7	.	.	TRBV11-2	TGTGCCAGCAGCTTAGATCCAAGGGGCAGAGTCCACGAGCAGTACTTC	CASSLDPRGRVHEQYF
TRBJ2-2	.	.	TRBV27	TGTGCCAGCGGTTATAGCGGAACCGGGGAGCTGTTTTTT	CASGYSGTGELFF